Given below is one T cell receptor (beta chain) in context. The antigen is not known. This table comes from immunoSEQ multiplex PCR, and its TCRdb copy is limited to in-frame clones, with some not included. Of approximately 160,000 clones detected, around 90% appear once; the ten largest clones hold 2% to 3%. V gave up 4 bases and J gave up 0 bases; unmatched junction bases: 5. Germline values: CDR1 SGHTS, CDR2 YDEGEE. The CDR3 covers 15 residues. This sample was included in a study of T cell responses to AZD1222 COVID-19 vaccine. Overall study: Second doses were pooled across both intervals (about 4 or about 12 weeks). Study results and limitations: Unmutated variant regions reportedly attract nearly half of all spike-specific TCRs.

The genes are TRBV5-8 and TRBJ1-1, with TRBD1 matching over 8 bases. Sequenced here: peripheral blood, sampled on day 0 of AZD1222 vaccination. The source of this sequence is an adult in good health. This chain's CDR3 is CASSGGQGMNTEAFF. In DNA, the CDR3 is TGTGCCAGCAGCGGCGGACAGGGAATGAACACTGAAGCTTTCTTT.